A single sample gave rise to the 23 T cell receptor beta chains below, sequenced in a study of cytomegalovirus exposure and HLA in healthy donors (TCRdb year 2017). The library was built by means of the immunoSEQ multiplex PCR assay. TCRdb carries this immuneACCESS record with in-frame sequences only. Its versions omit some clonotypes, under half of them owing to an unresolved V gene in the studies checked, with the rest unexplained. The sample table records roughly 330,000 clones; around 90% of these occur just once. The ten largest make up approximately 1.2% of the sample. The material sequenced was PBMCs. The receptors derive from a woman aged 25 to 39 in good health and CMV-seropositive.

The V call is TRBV11-2, the J call TRBJ2-5, with 7 bases identical to TRBD1. J gave up 5 bases and V 3 bases, and 9 bases lay outside the gene matches. The CDR3 runs to 15 residues. In germline, CDR1 is SGHAT, CDR2 FQNNGV. CDR3 sequence reads: CASSFTTGNRETQYF. CDR3 DNA: TGTGCCAGCAGCTTTACGACAGGGAATCGGGAGACCCAGTACTTC.

The chain combines TRBV4-1 with TRBJ1-4; D is possibly TRBD1 (5 bases). The CDR3 loop spans 16 amino acids. Germline V gene lookup returns CDR1 MGHRA and CDR2 YSYEKL. V dropped 0 bases and J dropped 2 bases, with 10 bases sitting between them. The CDR3 is CASSQELGVTNEKLFF. Written as DNA, the CDR3 is TGCGCCAGCAGCCAAGAGTTGGGGGTTACTAATGAAAAACTGTTTTTT.

V gene TRBV28 combines with J gene TRBJ2-2, with D perhaps matching TRBD2 (5 bases). CDR1 is MDHEN, CDR2 SYDVKM, per germline. This CDR3 has 16 amino acids. Trimming stripped 1 base from V and 4 bases from J, with 13 bases between. The CDR3 DNA reads as TGTGCCAGCAGTTTATCCTCCGGCCTAGCCACCGGGGAGCTGTTTTTT. Its protein is CASSLSSGLATGELFF.

The J gene is TRBJ1-3, the V gene TRBV18, with a possible D match to TRBD1 (5 bases). Germline CDR1 and CDR2: KGHSH and LQKENI. The V end lost 3 bases, the J end lost 0 bases, and 12 bases lay between the germline ends. CDR3 length equals 16 residues. The CDR3 DNA is TGTGCCAGCTCACCGCCGGGACGGAACTCTGGAAACACCATATATTTT. This gives the protein CASSPPGRNSGNTIYF. Based on the CDR3 plus reference TRBV18 and TRBJ1-3, the full variable domain is NAGVMQNPRHLVRRRGQEARLRCSPMKGHSHVYWYRQLPEEGLKFMVYLQKENIIDESGMPKERFSAEFPKEGPSILRIQQVVRGDSAAYFCASSPPGRNSGNTIYFGEGSWLTVV.

This clone has a handful of counts. This sample includes further DNA sequences coding for the same CDR3. V usage is TRBV28 and J usage is TRBJ2-7; 12 nucleotides agree with TRBD2. Trimming took 6 bases from V and 0 from J; bases not matched to a gene: 3. This CDR3 comprises 15 residues. CDR1 is MDHEN and CDR2 is SYDVKM in the germline V gene. The CDR3 protein is CASSLAGGPSYEQYF. CDR3 sequence (DNA): TGTGCCAGCAGCCTAGCGGGAGGGCCCTCCTACGAGCAGTACTTC.

In its sample, this clone was seen once. The gene calls are TRBV2 and TRBJ2-1, with 8 bases lining up with TRBD2. The CDR3 length is 15 residues. The ends lost 0 bases at V and 6 bases at J; junction bases unmatched: 4. The germline V gene has CDR1 SNHLY and CDR2 FYNNEI. In DNA, the CDR3 is TGTGCCAGCAGTGAAGCTATCACTAGCGGCAATGAGCAGTTCTTC. Encoded protein: CASSEAITSGNEQFF.

The chain couples TRBV28 to TRBJ2-7, with unresolved D. Trimming cost V 5 bases and J 2 bases, with 7 bases left between them. Looked up from germline, CDR1 is MDHEN and CDR2 is SYDVKM. The CDR3 is made up of 12 amino acids. The CDR3 spells CASSPYPYEQYF. As DNA, the CDR3 is TGTGCCAGCAGTCCCTACCCCTACGAGCAGTACTTC.

The chain employs TRBV14 and TRBJ1-5, with D unclear. The CDR3 has 16 amino acids. Germline V CDR1 and CDR2: SGHDN, FVKESK. Trimming stripped 0 bases from V and 5 bases from J, with 14 bases between. The CDR3: CASSQDGSVGHQPQHF. The CDR3 DNA sequence: TGTGCCAGCAGCCAAGATGGGTCAGTCGGGCATCAGCCCCAGCATTTT. The entire variable domain, with the rest obtained from reference TRBV14 and TRBJ1-5, is as follows: EAGVTQFPSHSVIEKGQTVTLRCDPISGHDNLYWYRRVMGKEIKFLLHFVKESKQDESGMPNNRFLAERTGGTYSTLKVQPAELEDSGVYFCASSQDGSVGHQPQHFGDGTRLSIL.

The chain combines TRBV6-6 with TRBJ2-7; no clear D gene. V lost 6 bases and J lost 5, with 8 bases in between. There are 11 residues in the CDR3. The V gene's germline CDR1 is MNHNY and CDR2 SVGAGI (reference sequence). CDR3: CASSPRHEQYF. The CDR3 DNA reads as TGTGCCAGCAGCCCCCGACACGAGCAGTACTTC.

This sequence joins TRBV5-1 and TRBJ2-7, with D possibly being TRBD1 or TRBD2 (5 bases each). Germline CDR1 is SGHRS and CDR2 is YFSETQ. Trimming removed 2 bases from V and 4 bases from J, with 10 bases in between. This CDR3 is built from 13 residues. For the CDR3, the DNA is TGCGCCAGCAGCTTTGGGGGTTCTTACGAGCAGTACTTC. Amino acids: CASSFGGSYEQYF. Full variable domain (remainder filled in from reference TRBV5-1 and TRBJ2-7): KAGVTQTPRYLIKTRGQQVTLSCSPISGHRSVSWYQQTPGQGLQFLFEYFSETQRNKGNFPGRFSGRQFSNSRSEMNVSTLELGDSALYLCASSFGGSYEQYFGPGTRLTVT.

V is TRBV6-6 and J is TRBJ2-2; the match to TRBD1 covers 9 bases. Unmatched junction bases numbered 1, after V lost 4 bases and J lost 4 bases. The CDR3 has 14 amino acids. The germline gives CDR1 MNHNY, CDR2 SVGAGI (reference sequence). The CDR3 DNA sequence: TGTGCCAGCAGTTCGGGACAGGGCACCGGGGAGCTGTTTTTT. The encoded protein is CASSSGQGTGELFF.

This sequence joins TRBV29-1 and TRBJ2-1; maybe TRBD1 (5 bases). Trimming removed 0 bases from V and 3 bases from J, with 15 bases in between. The germline gives CDR1 SQVTM, CDR2 ANQGSEA. The CDR3 is 16 amino acids. DNA for the CDR3: TGCAGCGTTGAAGATCTTAAGCAGGGTCTCTACAATGAGCAGTTCTTC. This encodes CSVEDLKQGLYNEQFF.

V and J are TRBV29-1 and TRBJ1-1, with D possibly matching TRBD1 (5 bases). V gave up 4 bases and J gave up 6 bases, with 21 bases separating them. CDR3 length: 15 amino acids. CDR1 SQVTM and CDR2 ANQGSEA come from the germline V gene. The CDR3 region is CSVGRQGTFGSEAFF. For the CDR3, the DNA is TGCAGCGTTGGGAGGCAGGGAACGTTTGGCTCTGAAGCTTTCTTT.

The chain is built from TRBV7-9 and TRBJ2-7, with 12 positions matching TRBD2. V shed 0 bases and J 2 bases; nucleotides not matched to a gene: 5. CDR1 is SEHNR and CDR2 is FQNEAQ in the germline V gene (reference sequence). The CDR3 has 17 residues. CDR3 DNA: TGTGCCAGCAGCTTAGCGCTAGCGGGAGGGCGGGCCTACGAGCAGTACTTC. Its translation is CASSLALAGGRAYEQYF.

The chain has TRBV29-1 and TRBJ1-2; 7 bases agree with TRBD1. Per germline, CDR1 SQVTM and CDR2 ANQGSEA. This CDR3 comprises 13 residues. V lost 6 bases, J lost 5 bases, and 9 bases stayed unmatched. CDR3 DNA: TGCAGCGTAGAGGGACAGCACCCTTATGGCTACACCTTC. This gives the protein CSVEGQHPYGYTF.

The chain uses TRBV30 and TRBJ2-7; TRBD1 aligns across 8 bases. Germline V lookup: CDR1 GTSNPN, CDR2 SVGIG (reference sequence). V shed 2 bases and J 5 bases; nucleotides not matched to a gene: 5. There are 13 residues in the CDR3. CDR3 sequence (DNA): TGTGCCTGGAGTTTTAGGACAGGGAACGAGCAGTACTTC. Its translation is CAWSFRTGNEQYF.

The V and J genes are TRBV2 and TRBJ2-3; 8 bases fit TRBD1. Germline lookup yields CDR1 SNHLY and CDR2 FYNNEI. The CDR3 spans 14 residues. Unmatched junction bases numbered 5, after V lost 8 bases and J lost 1 base. CDR3: CASGLTGGTDTQYF. CDR3 DNA sequence: TGTGCCAGCGGGTTGACAGGGGGCACAGATACGCAGTATTTT.

The rearrangement uses TRBV4-1 and TRBJ1-4; D is ambiguous. V was cut by 5 bases and J by 0 bases, with 16 bases left in between. This CDR3 is built from 17 residues. Germline-derived CDR1 and CDR2 are MGHRA and YSYEKL. CDR3: CASSSKGGPPTNEKLFF. In DNA, the CDR3 is TGCGCCAGCAGCAGCAAGGGTGGGCCACCAACTAATGAAAAACTGTTTTTT.

J is TRBJ1-6 and V is TRBV5-6; 8 nucleotides agree with TRBD1. CDR1 is SGHDT, CDR2 YYEEEE, per germline. The CDR3 extends over 16 amino acids. The junction had 6 bases not matched to a gene; V was cut back by 0 bases and J by 7 bases. CDR3 sequence (DNA): TGTGCCAGCAGCTTGGCGGGTCGACAGGGGAATTCACCCCTCCACTTT. Encoded protein: CASSLAGRQGNSPLHF. Filled out from reference TRBV5-6 and TRBJ1-6, the complete variable domain reads DAGVTQSPTHLIKTRGQQVTLRCSPKSGHDTVSWYQQALGQGPQFIFQYYEEEERQRGNFPDRFSGHQFPNYSSELNVNALLLGDSALYLCASSLAGRQGNSPLHFGNGTRLTVT.

The chain joins TRBV9 to TRBJ2-2, with TRBD2 matching over 8 bases. The germline V gene encodes CDR1 SGDLS and CDR2 YYNGEE. The V gene end was trimmed by 3 bases and the J gene end by 0 bases; junction bases not matched to a gene: 4. The CDR3 covers 16 residues. CDR3 sequence reads: CASSESGGPNTGELFF. In nucleotides, the CDR3 is TGTGCCAGCAGCGAGAGCGGGGGCCCGAACACCGGGGAGCTGTTTTTT.

The gene calls are TRBV6-5 and TRBJ1-2, with 9 positions matching TRBD1. Germline CDR1 is MNHEY and CDR2 is SVGAGI. The CDR3 length is 12 residues. Unmatched junction bases numbered 6, after V lost 8 bases and J lost 8 bases. The CDR3 region has the DNA TGTGCCAGCTCACAGGGGGCTGAAGGCTACACCTTC. This translates into CASSQGAEGYTF.

This clone was seen once. The rearrangement uses TRBV27 and TRBJ1-4; 8 bases are a match to TRBD1. Losses at the gene ends were 3 bases for V and 10 bases for J; bases not matched to a gene: 7. Germline lookup yields CDR1 MNHEY and CDR2 SMNVEV (reference sequence). CDR3 length: 14 amino acids. CDR3 nucleotide sequence: TGTGCCAGCAGTTTTACCGGGACAGGTGTAAAACTGTTTTTT. This translates into CASSFTGTGVKLFF.

This rearrangement joins TRBV6-1 to TRBJ1-5; D ambiguous. This CDR3 spans 11 amino acids. Germline V gene lookup returns CDR1 MNHNS and CDR2 SASEGT. Trimming took 6 bases from V and 11 from J, leaving 11 bases between them. CDR3 sequence reads: CASSPGGTQHF. CDR3 coding DNA: TGTGCCAGCAGCCCAGGTGGTACCCAGCATTTT.